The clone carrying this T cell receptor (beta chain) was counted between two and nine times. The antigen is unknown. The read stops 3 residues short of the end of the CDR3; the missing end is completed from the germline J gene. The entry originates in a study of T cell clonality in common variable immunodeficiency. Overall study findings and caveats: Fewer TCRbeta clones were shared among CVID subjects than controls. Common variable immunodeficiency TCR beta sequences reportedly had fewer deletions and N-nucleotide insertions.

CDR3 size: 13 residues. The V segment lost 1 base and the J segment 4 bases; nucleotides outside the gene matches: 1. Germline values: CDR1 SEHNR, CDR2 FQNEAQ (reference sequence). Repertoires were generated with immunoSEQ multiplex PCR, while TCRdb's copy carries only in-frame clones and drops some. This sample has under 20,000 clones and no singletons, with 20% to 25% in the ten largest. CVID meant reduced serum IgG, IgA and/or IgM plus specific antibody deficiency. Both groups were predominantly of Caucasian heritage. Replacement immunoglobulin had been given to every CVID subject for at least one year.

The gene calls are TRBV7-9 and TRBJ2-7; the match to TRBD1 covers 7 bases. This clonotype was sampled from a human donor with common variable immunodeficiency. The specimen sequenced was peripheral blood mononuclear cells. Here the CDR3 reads CASSLGDRYEQYF. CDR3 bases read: TGTGCCAGCAGCTTAGGGGACAGATACGAG.